Described below is a single TCR beta chain sequence and its context. V gave up 6 bases and J gave up 4 bases, with 15 bases separating them. CDR1 and CDR2 from the germline V gene are SQVTM and ANQGSEA. This CDR3 is built from 13 residues. The data were taken from a study of cytomegalovirus exposure and HLA in healthy donors. Primers: 60 Vbeta forward and 13 Jbeta reverse. This table comes from immunoSEQ multiplex PCR, and its TCRdb copy is limited to in-frame clones, with some not included. Of under 110,000 clones in the sample, 65% to 90% were seen once. Input material: PBMCs. This sequence joins TRBV29-1 and TRBJ1-2; D is unresolved. The sequence derives from a man aged 45 to 65 in good health and CMV-seronegative. Written as DNA, the CDR3 is TGCAGCGTAAGGGTGTTAGGGAGCTATGGCTACACCTTC. Its translation is CSVRVLGSYGYTF. The complete variable domain, with remaining parts taken from reference TRBV29-1 and TRBJ1-2, reads SAVISQKPSRDICQRGTSLTIQCQVDSQVTMMFWYRQQPGQSLTLIATANQGSEATYESGFVIDKFPISRPNLTFSTLTVSNMSPEDSSIYLCSVRVLGSYGYTFGSGTRLTVV.